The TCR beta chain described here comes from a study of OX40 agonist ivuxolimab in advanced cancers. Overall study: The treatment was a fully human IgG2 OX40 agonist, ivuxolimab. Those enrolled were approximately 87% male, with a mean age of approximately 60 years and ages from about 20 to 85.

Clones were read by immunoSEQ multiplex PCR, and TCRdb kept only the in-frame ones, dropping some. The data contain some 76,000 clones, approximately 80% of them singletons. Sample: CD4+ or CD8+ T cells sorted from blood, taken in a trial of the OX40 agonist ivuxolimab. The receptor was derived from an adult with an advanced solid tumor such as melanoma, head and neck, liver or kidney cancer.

The CDR3 spells CASSRRRYNTIYF. CDR3 sequence (DNA): TGCGCCAGCAGCCGGAGAAGGTACAACACCATATATTTT. The chain has TRBV4-3 and TRBJ1-3, with no clear D. The germline V and J ends were trimmed by 4 bases and 7 bases, with 11 bases remaining between them. Germline values: CDR1 LGHNA, CDR2 YSLEER. This CDR3 spans 13 amino acids.